This TCR beta chain was found in a study of Ad26.COV2.S vaccination and SARS-CoV-2 variants. Whole-study findings and limits: TCR breadth and depth analyses may have underestimated total T cell responses. The study found similar non-spike TCR breadth in vaccine and placebo recipients.

This clone was picked up one time. Its antigen is unknown. Measured with immunoSEQ multiplex PCR; TCRdb has only the in-frame clones, and not every one. The repertoire holds more than 300,000 clones, around 84% seen once, with under 2% in the top ten. Regarding treatment: some 20 received Ad26.COV2.S at low or high dose, single or two shots; five or six received placebo; per-sample allocation not given. Vaccine and placebo recipients were sampled on day 63 after the first injection. V lost 5 bases to trimming and J lost 6 bases; unmatched junction nucleotides: 4. The CDR3 loop spans 14 amino acids. CDR1 is SGHTA, CDR2 FQGTGA, per germline.

Sample: peripheral blood, taken in a trial of Ad26.COV2.S vaccine versus placebo. The genes are TRBV7-3 and TRBJ1-6; 7 nucleotides agree with TRBD1. The sequence derives from a person between 18 and 65 years old who received the Ad26.COV2.S COVID-19 vaccine or a placebo. Here the CDR3 reads CASSIQGGNSPLHF. CDR3 bases: TGTGCCAGCAGCATCCAGGGGGGTAATTCACCCCTCCACTTT.